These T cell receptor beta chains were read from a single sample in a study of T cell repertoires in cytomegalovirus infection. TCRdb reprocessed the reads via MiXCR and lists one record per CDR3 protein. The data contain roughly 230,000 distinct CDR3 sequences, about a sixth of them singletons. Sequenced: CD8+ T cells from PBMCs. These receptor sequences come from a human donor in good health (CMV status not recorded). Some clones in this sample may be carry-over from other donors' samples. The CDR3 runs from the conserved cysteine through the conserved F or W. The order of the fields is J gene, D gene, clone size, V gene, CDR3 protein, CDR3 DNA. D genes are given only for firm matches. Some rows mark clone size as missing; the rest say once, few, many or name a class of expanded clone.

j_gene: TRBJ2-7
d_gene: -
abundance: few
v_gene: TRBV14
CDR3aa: CASSQSGRPNYEQYF
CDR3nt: TGTGCCAGCAGCCAGAGTGGGAGGCCAAACTACGAGCAGTACTTC

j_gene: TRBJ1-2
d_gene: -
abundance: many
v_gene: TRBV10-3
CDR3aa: CAISESQGITWGYTF
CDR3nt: TGTGCCATCAGTGAGTCGCAGGGGATAACGTGGGGCTACACCTTC

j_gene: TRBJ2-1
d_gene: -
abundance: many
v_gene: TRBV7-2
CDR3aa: CASSLPPEQFF
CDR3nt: TGTGCCAGCAGCTTACCCCCCGAGCAGTTCTTC

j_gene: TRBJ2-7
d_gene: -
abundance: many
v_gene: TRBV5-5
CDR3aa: CASSSDLRDNAYEQYF
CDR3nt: TGTGCCAGCAGCTCCGACCTGCGGGACAACGCCTACGAGCAGTACTTC

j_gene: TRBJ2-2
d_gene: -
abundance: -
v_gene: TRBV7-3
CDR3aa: CASGRTGSAGELFF
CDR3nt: TGTGCCAGCGGACGAACAGGGTCCGCCGGGGAGCTGTTTTTT

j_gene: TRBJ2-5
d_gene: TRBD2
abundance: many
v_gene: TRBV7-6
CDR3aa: CASSLASLAGDRETQYF
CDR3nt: TGTGCCAGCAGCTTAGCTTCACTAGCGGGGGATAGAGAGACCCAGTACTTC

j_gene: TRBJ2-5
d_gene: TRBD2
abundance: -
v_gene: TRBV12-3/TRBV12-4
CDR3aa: CASSTTSGGARETQYF
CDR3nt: TGTGCCAGCAGTACTACTAGCGGGGGGGCCCGGGAGACCCAGTACTTC

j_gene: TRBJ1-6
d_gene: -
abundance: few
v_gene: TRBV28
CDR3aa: CASSPGPAKSSYNSPLHF
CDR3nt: TGTGCCAGCAGCCCGGGCCCCGCGAAGAGCTCCTATAATTCACCCCTCCACTTT

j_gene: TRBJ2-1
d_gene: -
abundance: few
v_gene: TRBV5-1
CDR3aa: CASSDSLYNEQFF
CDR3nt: TGCGCCAGCAGCGACAGCCTCTACAATGAGCAGTTCTTC

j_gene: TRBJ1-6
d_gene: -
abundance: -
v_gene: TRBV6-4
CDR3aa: CASSDSPGYNSPLHF
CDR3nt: TGTGCCAGCAGTGACTCCCCAGGATATAATTCACCCCTCCACTTT

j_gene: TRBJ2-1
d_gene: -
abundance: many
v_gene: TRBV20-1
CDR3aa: CSARDMAGRVSEQFF
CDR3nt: TGCAGTGCTAGAGATATGGCAGGACGGGTGAGTGAGCAGTTCTTC

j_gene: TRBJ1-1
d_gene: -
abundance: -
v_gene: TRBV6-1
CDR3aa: CASKIIGEGENTEAFF
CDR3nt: TGTGCCAGCAAAATCATAGGAGAGGGAGAGAACACTGAAGCTTTCTTT

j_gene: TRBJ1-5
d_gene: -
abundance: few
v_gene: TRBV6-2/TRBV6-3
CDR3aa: CASSYAANRAGQPQHF
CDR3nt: TGTGCCAGCAGTTACGCCGCGAACAGGGCTGGTCAGCCCCAGCATTTT

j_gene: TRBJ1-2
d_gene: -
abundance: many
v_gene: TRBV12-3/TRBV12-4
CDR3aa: CASSPNKAWRAF
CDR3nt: TGTGCCAGCAGTCCCAATAAGGCCTGGCGGGCCTTC

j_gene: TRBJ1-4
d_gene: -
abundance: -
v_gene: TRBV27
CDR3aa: CASSQPTRRSRKLFF
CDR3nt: TGTGCCAGCAGTCAACCGACAAGGAGGTCTAGAAAACTGTTTTTT

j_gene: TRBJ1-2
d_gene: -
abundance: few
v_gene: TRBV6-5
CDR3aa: CASSLIRDRLSNYGYTF
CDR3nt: TGTGCCAGCAGCCTGATCCGGGACCGCCTCTCTAACTATGGCTACACCTTC

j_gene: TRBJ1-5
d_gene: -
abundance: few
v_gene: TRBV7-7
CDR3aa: CASSLYAGACNQPQHF
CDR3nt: TGTGCTAGCAGCTTATATGCGGGGGCTTGCAATCAGCCCCAGCATTTT

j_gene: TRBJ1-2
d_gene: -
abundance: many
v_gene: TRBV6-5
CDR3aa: CASSQARVYGYTF
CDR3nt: TGTGCCAGCAGCCAGGCCAGGGTCTATGGCTACACCTTC

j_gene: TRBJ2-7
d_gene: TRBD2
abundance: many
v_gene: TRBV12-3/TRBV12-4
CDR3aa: CASSLGGLADNYEQYF
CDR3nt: TGTGCCAGCAGTTTAGGGGGACTAGCGGACAACTACGAGCAGTACTTC

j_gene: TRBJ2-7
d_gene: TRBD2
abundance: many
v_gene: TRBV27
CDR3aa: CASRHGGSSSYEQYF
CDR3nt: TGTGCCAGCAGGCACGGGGGGTCCTCCTCCTACGAGCAGTACTTC

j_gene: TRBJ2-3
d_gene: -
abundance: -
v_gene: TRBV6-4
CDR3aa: CASSLLPGPPGTDTQYF
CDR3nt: TGTGCCAGCAGTCTTCTTCCCGGGCCGCCCGGCACAGATACGCAGTATTTT

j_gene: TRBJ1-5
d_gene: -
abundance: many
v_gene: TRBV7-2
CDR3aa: CASSGDYYSNQPQHF
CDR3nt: TGTGCCAGCAGCGGTGACTATTATAGCAATCAGCCCCAGCATTTT

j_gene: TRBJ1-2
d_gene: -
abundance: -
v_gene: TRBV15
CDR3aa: CATSRDRGREASAGYTF
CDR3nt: TGTGCCACCAGCAGAGATCGGGGCAGGGAGGCTTCGGCGGGCTACACCTTC

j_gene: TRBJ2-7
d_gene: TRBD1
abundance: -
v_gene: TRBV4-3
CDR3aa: CASSQGTGGAEEQYF
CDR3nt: TGCGCCAGCAGCCAAGGGACAGGGGGCGCGGAAGAGCAGTACTTC

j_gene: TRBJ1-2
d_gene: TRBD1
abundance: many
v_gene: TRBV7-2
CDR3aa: CASSFSPGTANYGYTF
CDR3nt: TGTGCCAGCAGCTTTTCGCCCGGGACAGCTAACTATGGCTACACCTTC

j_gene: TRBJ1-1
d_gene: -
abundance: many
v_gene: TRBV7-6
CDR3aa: CASSLAPGNTEAFF
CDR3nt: TGTGCCAGCAGCTTAGCGCCGGGGAACACTGAAGCTTTCTTT

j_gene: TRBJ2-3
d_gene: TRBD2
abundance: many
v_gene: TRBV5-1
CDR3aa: CASRPIAGGSPDTQYF
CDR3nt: TGCGCCAGCAGGCCTATAGCGGGGGGATCACCAGATACGCAGTATTTT

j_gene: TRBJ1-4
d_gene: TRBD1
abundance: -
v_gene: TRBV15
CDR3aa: CATSSDRDRALLKLFF
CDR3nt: TGTGCCACCAGCAGTGACCGGGACAGGGCCCTGTTGAAACTGTTTTTT

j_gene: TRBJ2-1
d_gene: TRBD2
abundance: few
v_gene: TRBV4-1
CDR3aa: CASSQEGWIAGADYNEQFF
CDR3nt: TGCGCCAGCAGCCAAGAGGGATGGATAGCGGGGGCCGACTACAATGAGCAGTTCTTC

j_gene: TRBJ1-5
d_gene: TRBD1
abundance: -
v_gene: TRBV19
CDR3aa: CASSSFEGAGQPQHF
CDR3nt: TGTGCCAGTAGTTCTTTTGAGGGGGCGGGTCAGCCCCAGCATTTT

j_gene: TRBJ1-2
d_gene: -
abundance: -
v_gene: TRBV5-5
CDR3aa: CASSLIADVYGYTF
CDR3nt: TGTGCCAGCAGCTTGATTGCAGACGTCTATGGCTACACCTTC

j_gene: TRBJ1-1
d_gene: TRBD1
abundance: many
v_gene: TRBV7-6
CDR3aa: CASSATTGVGTEAFF
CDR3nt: TGTGCCAGCAGCGCCACGACAGGGGTAGGGACTGAAGCTTTCTTT

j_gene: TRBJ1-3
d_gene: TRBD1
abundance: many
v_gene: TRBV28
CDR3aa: CASSPWTGLSGNTIYF
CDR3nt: TGTGCCAGCAGTCCCTGGACAGGCCTCTCTGGAAACACCATATATTTT